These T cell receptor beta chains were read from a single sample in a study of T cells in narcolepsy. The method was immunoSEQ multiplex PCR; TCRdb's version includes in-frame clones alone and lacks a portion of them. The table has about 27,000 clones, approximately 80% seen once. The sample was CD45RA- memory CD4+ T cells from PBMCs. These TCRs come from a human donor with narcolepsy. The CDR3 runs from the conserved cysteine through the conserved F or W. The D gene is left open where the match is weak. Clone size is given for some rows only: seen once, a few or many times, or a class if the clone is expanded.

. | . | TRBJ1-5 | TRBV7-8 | CASSIRGNQPQHF | TGTGCCAGCAGCATAAGGGGAAATCAGCCCCAGCATTTT
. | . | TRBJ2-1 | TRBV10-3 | CAISESRDQFF | TGTGCCATCAGTGAGTCCCGGGACCAGTTCTTC
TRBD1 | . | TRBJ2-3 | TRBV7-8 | CASSTYRGRTSGTQYF | TGTGCCAGCAGCACATACAGGGGGCGCACCTCGGGTACGCAGTATTTT
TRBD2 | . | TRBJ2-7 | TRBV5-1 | CASSSPQGGEQYF | TGCGCCAGCTCCTCACCGCAGGGAGGGGAGCAGTACTTC
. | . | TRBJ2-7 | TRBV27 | CASSLSTAGLPEQYF | TGTGCCAGCAGTTTATCAACGGCAGGCCTCCCCGAGCAGTACTTC
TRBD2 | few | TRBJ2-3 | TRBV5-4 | CASSPRSGGAWADTQYF | TGTGCCAGCAGCCCCCGTAGCGGGGGGGCGTGGGCAGATACGCAGTATTTT
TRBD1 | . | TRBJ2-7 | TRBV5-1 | CASSIPGQNYEQYF | TGCGCCAGCAGCATACCGGGACAGAACTACGAGCAGTACTTC
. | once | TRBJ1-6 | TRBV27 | CASSLLSGAANSPLHF | TGTGCCAGCAGTTTATTATCCGGGGCCGCCAATTCACCCCTCCACTTT
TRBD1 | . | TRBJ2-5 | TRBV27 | CASSPEGAFFYQETQYF | TGTGCCAGCAGCCCTGAGGGGGCGTTTTTCTACCAAGAGACCCAGTACTTC
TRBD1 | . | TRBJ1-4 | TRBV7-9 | CASSQTTGFGEKLFF | TGTGCCAGCAGTCAAACGACAGGGTTTGGTGAAAAACTGTTTTTT
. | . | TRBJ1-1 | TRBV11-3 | CASSPGHRAFF | TGTGCCAGCAGTCCGGGACATCGAGCTTTCTTT